Given below is one T cell receptor beta chain in context. No antigen is known for it. No much larger clone exists at a distance of one base, and base qualities are not known. These data come from a study of blood T cell repertoires in COVID-19 (dated by TCRdb to the early 2020s). Looking at the study overall: The collaborator samples originated in the United States, Italy and Spain and spanned the acute and convalescent phases of COVID-19. The material from the prospective study consisted of cDNA or gDNA derived from T cells, B-cell-depleted T cells, or PBMCs. Subjects who had been exposed to COVID-19, were actively infected with it, or had recovered from it provided the deeply sampled blood TCRbeta repertoires that made up the dataset. A freely available public database, intended as a resource for researchers studying the immune response to SARS-CoV-2, is where the repertoires were released. The samples were drawn from the first 160 participants of the ongoing ImmuneRACE study and from over a thousand subjects provided by 6 global collaborators. Sample metadata almost always included a de-identified subject ID, COVID-19 status, age in years and sex. Where HLA class I and class II types were available, the types were taken from metadata supplied by the sample provider, not from assay-based typing. Results the study describes overall, beyond this receptor: Clinical and demographic metadata were provided uncurated, with the amount varying by source and participant.

A second Seattle source provided samples from volunteer blood donors who had recovered from COVID-19. Whole blood was collected in K2EDTA tubes by collaborating institutions according to the institutions' own protocols. For TCRbeta analysis, collaborators shipped samples in one of three forms: frozen whole blood, isolated PBMCs, or DNA extracted from either of those sample types. The CDR3 runs 14 amino acids, cysteine and phenylalanine included. The only DNA kept is the CDR3, 42 bases in frame from the first base. Trimming costs V 2 bases and J 4 bases, and their ends lie 9 bases apart. Sequences SGHTA (CDR1) and FQGNSA (CDR2) are obtained from the germline V gene. The immunoSEQ Assay, a bias-controlled multiplex PCR, was used to amplify TCRbeta CDR3 regions from genomic DNA. The paper's processing steps were these. The number of nucleated cells in each sample was estimated by amplification of reference gene primers within the assay. To quantify the absolute abundance of each unique TCRbeta CDR3 rearrangement, sequence reads were collapsed and filtered. For each sample, productive Simpson clonality was calculated by taking the square root of Simpson's diversity index across productive rearrangements. TCRdb limited this immuneACCESS table to in-frame rearrangements with V and J called. A share of clones is missing; checked studies link under half to unresolved V genes, and the rest is unexplained. Clone size and the V and J calls come from that table; the DNA yielded D and trimming. The sample records some 250,000 clones, about 86% of which are singletons. The ten most abundant clones make up about 3% of the sample.

Sequencing was carried out using peripheral blood. The rearranged segments are TRBV7-2 and TRBJ1-5; a tentative D call is TRBD1 (6 bases match). This TCR was recovered from a woman younger than 45 who had recovered from COVID-19. The DNA sequence follows: TGTGCCAGCAGCTTACGGCAGGGGAATCAGCCCCAGCATTTT. It is translated as CASSLRQGNQPQHF.